In this sample, the clone carrying this TCR beta chain turned up once. Its antigen is unidentified. Deep was the level at which the assay was run. Assay: immunoSEQ multiplex PCR; the TCRdb copy retains only in-frame clones and omits some. The data contain about 2 million clones, about 95% of them singletons. The germline V gene encodes CDR1 MNHEY and CDR2 SMNVEV (reference sequence). With 3 bases removed from V and 8 bases from J, the gap between germline ends came to 11 bases. The CDR3 length is 13 residues. This sample was included in a study of shared clonotypes between healthy human individuals. Naive CD8 cells, CD45RO-negative and positively selected for CCR7, excluded terminally differentiated effector memory CD45RA+ cells. Study results and limitations: All-four-donor shared clonotypes had higher generation probabilities than non-shared clonotypes did.

J is TRBJ2-1 and V is TRBV27; D is possibly TRBD2 (5 bases). The receptor was isolated from a man aged 18-30 years in good health. Sequenced material: naive CD8+ T cells sorted from blood. CDR3 in DNA: TGTGCCAGCAGTTTGGCGAATAGCGATGAGCAGTTCTTC. Encoded protein: CASSLANSDEQFF.